A single sample is the source of the 22 T cell receptor beta chains below, sequenced in a study of blood T cells in healthy people across ages. The use of a sample-barcoded 5' primer and a J-beta primer mix characterized a second PCR of roughly 7 to 12 cycles. TCRdb re-derived calls from the 5' RACE reads in MiXCR, one entry per CDR3 protein. This sample has 700,000 to 950,000 distinct CDR3 sequences, with roughly 41% found just once. The sequenced sample was blood. Receptor source: a woman aged 55-75 years in good health.

Details on this clonotype: This may be a read error: a much more frequent sequence differs by one nucleotide. This chain connects TRBV27 to TRBJ2-1; 8 bases map to TRBD1. The CDR3 sequence is 15 residues long. Germline V lookup: CDR1 MNHEY, CDR2 SMNVEV (reference sequence). With 3 bases clipped from V and 10 bases from J, the junction kept 11 bases outside the gene matches. CDR3 sequence reads: CASSFPTGGFYEQFF. In DNA, the CDR3 is TGTGCCAGCAGTTTCCCCACAGGGGGGTTCTACGAGCAGTTCTTC.

Many counts were recorded for this clonotype. V usage is TRBV6-2 or TRBV6-3 and J usage is TRBJ2-5; 9 nucleotides line up with TRBD2. CDR3 length: 15 amino acids. Germline V gene sequence: CDR1 MNHEY, CDR2 SVGEGT. After removal of 7 bases from V and 11 bases from J, the junction contained 17 bases not matched to a gene. The CDR3 coding sequence is TGTGCCAGCAAGAGACCGGGACTAGCCCTCTTTGAGCAGTACTTC. It codes for CASKRPGLALFEQYF.

This clonotype was seen more than once but under ten times. The J gene is TRBJ1-1, the V gene TRBV10-3; no definite D call. With 7 bases removed from V and 4 bases from J, the gap between germline ends came to 10 bases. The germline CDR1 and CDR2 sequences are ENHRY and SYGVKD. The CDR3 covers 12 residues. The CDR3 loop is CAINSDSTEAFF. The CDR3 DNA is TGTGCCATCAATTCGGATTCCACTGAAGCTTTCTTT.

Worth noting for this clonotype: A much bigger clone sits one base away, suggesting this may be a read error. The chain is built from TRBV10-3 and TRBJ2-4; TRBD1 might be the D (5 bases). CDR3 length equals 14 residues. Trimming pared 0 bases from V and 6 bases from J, leaving 9 bases between. The germline V gene has CDR1 ENHRY and CDR2 SYGVKD. In DNA, the CDR3 is TGTGCCATCAGTGAGTCGGAGCAGGGAAACATTCAGTACTTC. Protein product: CAISESEQGNIQYF.

This clonotype was seen a handful of times. V usage is TRBV30 and J usage is TRBJ1-5; D not certain. V shed 4 bases and J shed 2 bases, with 6 bases lying between them. This CDR3 has 12 amino acids. The V gene's germline CDR1 is GTSNPN and CDR2 SVGIG (reference sequence). CDR3 DNA sequence: TGTGCCTGGATGTCCGGCAATCAGCCCCAGCATTTT. Amino acid sequence: CAWMSGNQPQHF.

The chain combines TRBV20-1 with TRBJ2-5, with D possibly TRBD1 on 6 matching bases. The V gene's germline CDR1 is DFQATT and CDR2 SNEGSKA (reference sequence). This CDR3 region has 12 residues. V shed 5 bases and J shed 6 bases, with 13 bases lying between them. Written as DNA, the CDR3 is TGCAGTGCTGGGGGCCCGACGAAGACCCAGTACTTC. Amino acid sequence: CSAGGPTKTQYF.

The chain recombines TRBV20-1 with TRBJ2-3, with 8 bases fitting TRBD2. V shed 0 bases and J 1 base; nucleotides not matched to a gene: 6. The CDR3 contains 16 residues. Per germline, CDR1 DFQATT and CDR2 SNEGSKA (reference sequence). Here the CDR3 DNA reads TGCAGTGCTAGAGATCGCCTCGGGGGGGGCACAGATACGCAGTATTTT. Translating it yields CSARDRLGGGTDTQYF.

The J gene is TRBJ2-3, the V gene TRBV11-2; D is uncertain. The CDR3 runs to 17 residues. The V gene lost 9 bases and the J gene lost 0 bases, with 22 bases spanning the gap. Per germline, CDR1 SGHAT and CDR2 FQNNGV. CDR3 sequence reads: CASVGGGAQASTDTQYF. Here the CDR3 DNA reads TGTGCCAGTGTGGGTGGCGGAGCTCAAGCTAGCACAGATACGCAGTATTTT.

The V gene is TRBV25-1, the J gene TRBJ1-2; 11 bases map to TRBD1. The CDR3 runs 15 residues. Germline assignment: CDR1 MGHDK and CDR2 SYGVNS. Germline trimming cut 2 bases from V and 5 bases from J; bases unmatched to any gene: 4. CDR3 DNA sequence: TGTGCCAGCAGTGAAACGGACAGGGGGCATTATGGCTACACCTTC. It specifies CASSETDRGHYGYTF.

The V and J genes are TRBV6-5 and TRBJ2-3; possibly TRBD1 or TRBD2 for D (6 bases each). There are 15 residues in the CDR3. V gave up 10 bases and J gave up 2 bases, with 19 bases separating them. Germline V lookup: CDR1 MNHEY, CDR2 SVGAGI. The CDR3 protein is CATSPGAGITDTQYF. In nucleotides, the CDR3 is TGTGCCACTTCTCCGGGGGCGGGAATCACAGATACGCAGTATTTT.

The chain has TRBV12-3 or TRBV12-4 and TRBJ2-2, with TRBD1 identical over 7 bases. V was clipped by 5 bases and J by 4 bases; unmatched bases: 13. The CDR3 has 17 residues. The CDR3 here is CASSPSNAGGRTGELFF. The CDR3 bases are TGTGCCAGCAGTCCCTCCAACGCAGGGGGTCGCACCGGGGAGCTGTTTTTT.

About this clonotype itself: The junction does not match germline at one end; this may be a read error. V usage is TRBV7-7 and J usage is TRBJ2-2, with 7 bases aligning to TRBD1. CDR3 length: 14 residues. CDR1 and CDR2 from the germline V gene are SSHAT and FNYEAQ (reference sequence). CDR3 in amino acids: CASSPGRGTGELFF. The CDR3 nucleotides read TGTGCTAGCAGCCCTGGCAGGGGGACCGGGGAGCTGTTTTTT.

This clonotype was detected many times. The rearrangement joins TRBV20-1 to TRBJ2-7; TRBD2 matches 8 bases. Trimming cost V 7 bases and J 5 bases; bases outside gene matches: 4. Per the germline V gene, CDR1 is DFQATT and CDR2 is SNEGSKA (reference sequence). The CDR3 loop spans 11 amino acids. This CDR3 reads CSVQTSDEQYF. For the CDR3, the DNA is TGCAGTGTTCAGACTAGCGACGAGCAGTACTTC.

The chain is built from TRBV4-2 and TRBJ1-1; weak D call: TRBD1 (6 bases). This CDR3 is 16 amino acids long. V lost 0 bases and J 1 base, leaving 12 bases between the germline ends. The germline gives CDR1 LGHNA, CDR2 YNFKEQ. CDR3 loop: CASSQDWGASNTEAFF. For the CDR3, the DNA is TGTGCCAGCAGCCAAGACTGGGGGGCCTCGAACACTGAAGCTTTCTTT.

This clonotype appeared a few times. This sequence joins TRBV9 and TRBJ1-2, with 9 bases matching TRBD1. From germline, CDR1 is SGDLS and CDR2 YYNGEE. J was trimmed by 6 bases and V by 2 bases; bases with no gene match: 8. This CDR3 spans 15 amino acids. CDR3 sequence (DNA): TGTGCCAGCAGCGTCTCCGGGACAGGGTATGATGGCTACACCTTC. As protein: CASSVSGTGYDGYTF. Full variable domain (rest looked up from reference TRBV9 and TRBJ1-2): DSGVTQTPKHLITATGQRVTLRCSPRSGDLSVYWYQQSLDQGLQFLIQYYNGEERAKGNILERFSAQQFPDLHSELNLSSLELGDSALYFCASSVSGTGYDGYTFGSGTRLTVV.

This chain uses TRBV27 with TRBJ1-6, with D possibly TRBD1 on 6 matching bases. The germline gives CDR1 MNHEY, CDR2 SMNVEV (reference sequence). V shed 3 bases and J shed 7 bases, with 16 bases lying between them. The CDR3 spans 16 residues. CDR3 in amino acids: CASSFGTFLTNSPLHF. Written as DNA, the CDR3 is TGTGCCAGCAGTTTCGGGACATTCCTGACCAATTCACCCCTCCACTTT.

This clonotype has more than one count but fewer than ten. The chain couples TRBV6-1 to TRBJ2-7, with 7 nucleotides matching TRBD1. V lost 6 bases and J lost 2; bases outside the gene matches: 10. Germline V gives CDR1 MNHNS, CDR2 SASEGT. This CDR3 has 15 amino acids. The DNA for the CDR3 is TGTGCCAGCAGAGGGACAGAGAGTTTAACCTACGAGCAGTACTTC. Its protein product is CASRGTESLTYEQYF.

Of note for this clonotype: With a much larger clone just one base away, this may be a read error. The chain links TRBV6-2 or TRBV6-3 to TRBJ2-7; 7 nucleotides agree with TRBD2. Germline V gives CDR1 MNHEY, CDR2 SVGEGT. The CDR3 is 15 amino acids. Trimming at V came to 7 bases and at J to 3 bases, leaving 12 bases not matched to a gene. The CDR3 here is CASTPVGGLLYEQYF. The CDR3 region has the DNA TGTGCCAGCACCCCAGTGGGAGGGCTTCTCTACGAGCAGTACTTC.

The chain carries TRBV7-2 and TRBJ2-5; 8 bases match TRBD2. Germline trimming cut 3 bases from V and 4 bases from J; bases unmatched to any gene: 7. The CDR3 runs 15 residues. Germline loops: CDR1 SGHTA, CDR2 FQGNSA. The CDR3 coding sequence is TGTGCCAGCAGCTTGCCCACCAGCGGGGGAGAGACCCAGTACTTC. It is translated as CASSLPTSGGETQYF.

The V call is TRBV7-3, the J call TRBJ2-3; 7 bases line up with TRBD2. The CDR3 totals 16 residues. The germline CDR1 and CDR2 sequences are SGHTA and FQGTGA. The trim removed 2 bases at V and 4 bases at J, leaving 9 bases unmatched. Here the CDR3 reads CASSLLGRERPDTQYF. Written as DNA, the CDR3 is TGTGCCAGCAGCTTACTTGGGCGGGAGCGGCCAGATACGCAGTATTTT.

This clonotype has just a few counts. The chain joins TRBV20-1 to TRBJ1-5, with D possibly matching TRBD1 (5 bases). The germline gives CDR1 DFQATT, CDR2 SNEGSKA (reference sequence). V lost 6 bases to trimming and J lost 6 bases, with 12 bases between them. There are 12 residues in the CDR3. This CDR3 is CSAPEGSQPQHF. CDR3 in DNA: TGCAGTGCCCCCGAGGGGAGTCAGCCCCAGCATTTT.

This clonotype was recorded a few times. The rearrangement uses TRBV20-1 and TRBJ2-5; no reliable D call. This CDR3 has 15 amino acids. Trimming left V 6 bases short and J 0 bases short, with 17 bases between. Germline V lookup: CDR1 DFQATT, CDR2 SNEGSKA (reference sequence). The DNA for the CDR3 is TGCAGTGCCGTTGTCCCAGGCGACTACCAAGAGACCCAGTACTTC. Protein product: CSAVVPGDYQETQYF.